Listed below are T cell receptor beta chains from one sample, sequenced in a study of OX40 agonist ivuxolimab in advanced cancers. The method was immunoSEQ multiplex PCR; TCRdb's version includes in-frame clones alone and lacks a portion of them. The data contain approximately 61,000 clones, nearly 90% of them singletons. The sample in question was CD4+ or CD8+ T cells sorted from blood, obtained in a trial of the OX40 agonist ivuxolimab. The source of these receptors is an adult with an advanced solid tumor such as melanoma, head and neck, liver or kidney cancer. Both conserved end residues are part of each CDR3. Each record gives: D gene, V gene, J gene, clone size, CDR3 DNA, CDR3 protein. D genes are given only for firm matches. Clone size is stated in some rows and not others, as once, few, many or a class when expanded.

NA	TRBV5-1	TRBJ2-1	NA	TGCGCCAGCAGCATCCGACAGTCAAGTAATGAGCAGTTCTTC	CASSIRQSSNEQFF
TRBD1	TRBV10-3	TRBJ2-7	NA	TGTGCCATCAGTGATTCGGGACAGCCCACAATCGAGCAGTACTTC	CAISDSGQPTIEQYF
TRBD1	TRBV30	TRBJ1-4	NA	TGTGCCTGGAACCCCGGGACAGCTAATGAAAAACTGTTTTTT	CAWNPGTANEKLFF
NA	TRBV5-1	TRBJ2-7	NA	TGCGCCAGCAGCTACTTGGGACTTAGATCCTACGAGCAGTACTTC	CASSYLGLRSYEQYF
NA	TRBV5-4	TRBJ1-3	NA	TGTGCCAGCACGAGAGGTGGCTCTGGAAACACCATATATTTT	CASTRGGSGNTIYF
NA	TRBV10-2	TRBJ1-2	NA	TGCGCCAGCAGTCCAGATGCGGGGCCCTATGGCTACACCTTC	CASSPDAGPYGYTF
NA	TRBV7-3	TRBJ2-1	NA	TGTGCCAGCAGCTTCTTGGACAGCTCCTACAATGAGCAGTTCTTC	CASSFLDSSYNEQFF
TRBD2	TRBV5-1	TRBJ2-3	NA	TGCGCCAGCAGTCTGGGGCCTAGCGGGGCCGCAGATACGCAGTATTTT	CASSLGPSGAADTQYF
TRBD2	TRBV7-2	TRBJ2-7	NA	TGTGCCAGCAGCTTGGGACTAGCGGGGCCCTACGAGCAGTACTTC	CASSLGLAGPYEQYF
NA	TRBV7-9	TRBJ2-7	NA	TGTGCCAGCAGCTTACTTACGGGGGGCCTATCCTCCTACGAGCAGTACTTC	CASSLLTGGLSSYEQYF
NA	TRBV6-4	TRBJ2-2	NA	TGTGCCAGCGCTCGATCTCCCGGTGCCGGGGAGCTGTTTTTT	CASARSPGAGELFF
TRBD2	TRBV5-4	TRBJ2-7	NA	TGTGCCAGCAGTGGGCTAGCGGGGGGCAGGGAGCAGTACTTC	CASSGLAGGREQYF
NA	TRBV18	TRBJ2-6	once	TGTGCCAGCTCACCCCGGGACGCCCTGATTGGGGCCAACGTCCTGACTTTC	CASSPRDALIGANVLTF
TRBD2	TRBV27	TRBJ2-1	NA	TGTGCCAGCAGTCACTTTATGATGGGACTAGCGACTCTGAGTTCCTACAATGAGCAGTTCTTC	CASSHFMMGLATLSSYNEQFF
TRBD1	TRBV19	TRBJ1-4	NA	TGTGCCAGTAGTCCAGTCAGGGACAGGGGTATTGAAAAACTGTTTTTT	CASSPVRDRGIEKLFF
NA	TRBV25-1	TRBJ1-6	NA	TGTGCCAGCAGTGCTTCAGGGGCCCTTGGCCTCCACTTT	CASSASGALGLHF
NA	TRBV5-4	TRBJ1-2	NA	TGTGCCAGCAGCTTTCAAACGGGAGGGGGTATGCGGGATAACTATGGCTACACCTTC	CASSFQTGGGMRDNYGYTF
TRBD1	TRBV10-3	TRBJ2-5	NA	TGTGCCACCGGGACAGGGGCAGGGGAGACCCAGTACTTC	CATGTGAGETQYF
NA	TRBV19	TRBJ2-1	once	TGTGCCAGTAGTAAGAGTTATGAGCAGTTCTTC	CASSKSYEQFF
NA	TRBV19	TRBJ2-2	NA	TGTGCCAGTAGAAACGACAGGTCCTATACCGGGGAGCTGTTTTTT	CASRNDRSYTGELFF
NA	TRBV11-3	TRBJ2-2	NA	TGTGCCAGCAGCTTAGAGGGCACCGGGGAGCTGTTTTTT	CASSLEGTGELFF
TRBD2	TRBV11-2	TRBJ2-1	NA	TGTGCCAGCATCCAAACTAGCGGGGGGGCCGGAGAGCAGTTCTTC	CASIQTSGGAGEQFF